This is a list of T cell receptor beta chains from one sample in a study of CD8+CD57+ T cells in acquired aplastic anemia. TCRdb processed the reads anew with MiXCR; each CDR3 protein has one entry. Among about 210,000 distinct CDR3 sequences listed, approximately 57% were seen once. What was sequenced was sorted CD4+, CD8+, or CD8+CD57+ T cells (not recorded which) from PBMCs. Source of these receptors: a human donor in good health. Both conserved end residues are part of each CDR3. D genes are given only for firm matches. Rows give clone size only sometimes, using once, few, many, or a class for an expanded clone.

>TRBV15|.|.|TRBJ1-2
TGTGCCACCAGCAGACGACCCGGGGCAGTCTTCTATGGCTACACCTTC
CATSRRPGAVFYGYTF
>TRBV24-1|.|.|TRBJ1-2
TGTGCCACCAGTGAAGGGAATGGCTATGGCTACACCTTC
CATSEGNGYGYTF
>TRBV7-7|.|TRBD2|TRBJ2-1
TGTGCTAGCAGTCCAACGGGTAGCGGGGGGAGCGGTGAGCAGTTCTTC
CASSPTGSGGSGEQFF
>TRBV20-1|.|TRBD1|TRBJ1-5
TGCAGTGCTAGAGGGGACAGGGAGAGGGGGTACCAGCCCCAGCATTTT
CSARGDRERGYQPQHF
>TRBV2|.|TRBD1|TRBJ1-5
TGTGCCAGCATTAGCGGGACAGGGGGCGCGAGGCAGCCCCAGCATTTT
CASISGTGGARQPQHF
>TRBV7-3|.|TRBD2|TRBJ2-5
TGTGCCAGCAGCTTAACTGGGACTAGCTCGGAGACCCAGTACTTC
CASSLTGTSSETQYF
>TRBV6-5|many|.|TRBJ1-6
TGTGCCAGCGGGGGCAGAGATTATTCACCCCTCCACTTT
CASGGRDYSPLHF
>TRBV29-1|.|.|TRBJ2-1
TGCAGCGTTGTCCACAATGAGCAGTTCTTC
CSVVHNEQFF
>TRBV9|.|.|TRBJ1-4
TGTGCCAGCAGCGTAGCAGGAACAACTAATGAAAAACTGGTTTTT
CASSVAGTTNEKLVF
>TRBV7-2|.|TRBD2|TRBJ2-4
TGTACCAGCAGCTCCGAACTAGCGGGACAAGCCAAAAACATTCAGTACTTC
CTSSSELAGQAKNIQYF
>TRBV29-1|.|.|TRBJ1-6
TGCAGCGTGCAGGGATCGGGAAATTCACCCCTCCACTTT
CSVQGSGNSPLHF
>TRBV7-6|.|.|TRBJ1-3
TGTGCCAGCAGCCCCGGACCGAACTCTGGAAACACCATATATTTT
CASSPGPNSGNTIYF
>TRBV20-1|.|TRBD2|TRBJ2-3
TGCAGTGTTCCCTGGACTAGCGGGTTGGCAGATACGCAGTATTTT
CSVPWTSGLADTQYF
>TRBV2|.|.|TRBJ2-5
TGTGCCAGCATGCTAAGGGCTCTCGGGGAGACCCAGTACTTC
CASMLRALGETQYF
>TRBV7-9|.|TRBD2|TRBJ2-3
TGTGCCAGCAGCTTAGGACTAGCGGGGGGCGATACGCAGTATTTT
CASSLGLAGGDTQYF
>TRBV7-2|.|.|TRBJ2-7
TGTGCCAGCAGCTTAGAACGAGTCCGCGAGCAGTACTTC
CASSLERVREQYF
>TRBV20-1|.|.|TRBJ2-7
TGCAGTGCTAGTTTAGAGGCCTCCTACGAGCAGTACTTC
CSASLEASYEQYF
>TRBV7-9|few|.|TRBJ2-7
TGTGCCAGCAGCTCGTCCGGACCTTCTTTCGAGCAGTACTTC
CASSSSGPSFEQYF
>TRBV27|.|.|TRBJ1-1
TGTGCCAGCACCTGGGGACCCAACACTGAAGCTTTCTTT
CASTWGPNTEAFF
>TRBV20-1|.|TRBD2|TRBJ2-5
TGCAGTGCCCCACGGGGACTAGCGGGGGGCCGGCGCAAGACCCAGTACTTC
CSAPRGLAGGRRKTQYF
>TRBV5-1|many|TRBD2|TRBJ2-3
TGCGCCAGCAGCTTAGCTGCCTTAGCGGGAGAGCGAGATACGCAGTATTTT
CASSLAALAGERDTQYF
>TRBV7-8|.|.|TRBJ2-1
TGTGCCAGCAGCGACATCAGTTATTCCGGGACACAAGTTTACAATGAGCAGTTCTTC
CASSDISYSGTQVYNEQFF
>TRBV25-1|.|TRBD2|TRBJ2-1
TGTGCCAGCAGTGAGCCCGGGACTAGCGGGGGGGGGGATGAGCAGTTCTTC
CASSEPGTSGGGDEQFF
>TRBV5-1|.|.|TRBJ1-1
TGCGCCAGCAGCGTAGGACTAGCGGGGGGCACTGAAGCTTTCTTT
CASSVGLAGGTEAFF
>TRBV7-9|.|.|TRBJ2-7
TGTGCCAGCAGCTTAGCTTGGGGACGTAGCTCCTACGAGCAGTACTTC
CASSLAWGRSSYEQYF
>TRBV2|.|.|TRBJ2-7
TGCGCCAGCAGTGAACGCTCAGTCTACGAGCAGTACTTC
CASSERSVYEQYF
>TRBV12-5|.|.|TRBJ1-1
TGTGCTAGTGCTAGGACGATGAACACTGAAGCTTTCTTT
CASARTMNTEAFF
>TRBV7-9|.|.|TRBJ2-7
TGTGCCAGCAGCTTAGGCGGCAGGAGCCACGAGCAGTACTTC
CASSLGGRSHEQYF
>TRBV5-1|.|TRBD1|TRBJ2-7
TGCGCCAGCAGCTACACCCCGGACAGGTCCGGCGAGCAGTACTTC
CASSYTPDRSGEQYF
>TRBV29-1|.|.|TRBJ2-5
TGCAGCGTTTTACACGGCCAAGAGACCCAGTACTTC
CSVLHGQETQYF
>TRBV7-9|few|TRBD1|TRBJ2-5
TGTGCCAGCAGCTTCCACGACAGGGGGCAAGAGACCCAGTACTTC
CASSFHDRGQETQYF
>TRBV6-5|many|TRBD1|TRBJ2-7
TGTGCCACCTGGGGACAGGGTGGCTACGAGCAGTACTTC
CATWGQGGYEQYF
>TRBV4-2|.|.|TRBJ2-7
TGTGCCAGCAGCCAAGTAGGAGGGGACGAGCAGTACTTC
CASSQVGGDEQYF
>TRBV20-1|.|TRBD2|TRBJ2-3
TGCAGTGCTAGGGGGGGGGATACGAAGAATTTT
CSARGGDTKNF
>TRBV7-3|.|.|TRBJ2-7
TGCGCCAGCAGCCCTGGAGGTGTGGATGGCGAGCAGTACTTC
CASSPGGVDGEQYF
>TRBV15|many|TRBD1|TRBJ2-7
TGTGCCACCAGCAGCGGGACAGGGGGTTCCTACGAGCAGTACTTC
CATSSGTGGSYEQYF
>TRBV7-9|.|.|TRBJ2-5
TGTGCCAGCAGTTACGGGGGACTCCAAGAGACCCAGTACTTC
CASSYGGLQETQYF
>TRBV6-4|many|TRBD1|TRBJ2-5
TGTGCCGGCCGGGACAGGGGATGGGAGACCCAGTACTTC
CAGRDRGWETQYF
>TRBV29-1|.|.|TRBJ2-7
TGCAGCGTCATTGCCATCGGACAGACAGTATACACGCAGTACTTC
CSVIAIGQTVYTQYF
>TRBV9|few|.|TRBJ2-7
TGTGCCAGCAGCGTAGGGGACTACGAGCAGTACTTC
CASSVGDYEQYF